The clone carrying this TCR beta chain was counted a few times. One end of the junction varies from germline; a read error may be responsible. Germline V lookup: CDR1 SEHNR, CDR2 FQNEAQ (reference sequence). The CDR3 totals 15 residues. Through a sample-barcoded 5' primer and a J-beta primer mix, a second PCR was run for roughly 7 to 11 cycles. Carrying 12 random nucleotides, a template-switch adaptor labeled each individual cDNA molecule. From the 5' RACE reads, TCRdb called clonotypes with MiXCR, one entry per CDR3 protein. The sample holds approximately 490,000 distinct CDR3 sequences; more than 20% are singletons and the top ten take around 10%. The entry originates in a study of blood T cells in healthy people across ages. The sample also formed part of further work on T cells of mothers and their children.

The chain uses TRBV7-9 and TRBJ2-2, with TRBD2 matching 9 bases. This sequence originates from a boy younger than 18 in good health. The sequenced material came from blood. The CDR3 nucleotides read TGTGCCAGCATCTTAGAGCGGGGGGCGACCGGGGAGCTGTTTTTT. It encodes CASILERGATGELFF.